This TCR beta chain was sequenced in a study of blood T cell repertoires in COVID-19. Study overall: Sites across the United States, Italy and Spain contributed samples from acute and convalescent COVID-19. From T cells, B-cell-depleted T cells, or PBMCs came the material, which was cDNA or gDNA.

Per the original methods: Counts of nucleated cells, estimated from reference gene primer amplification, were obtained. Using immunoSEQ multiplex PCR, the repertoire was profiled, and TCRdb retains in-frame clones only, with some absent. V and J calls and clone size are as listed in that table; D and trimming were resolved from the DNA. The sample has about 150,000 clones, about 88% seen once. The germline CDR1 and CDR2 sequences are GTSNPN and SVGIG (reference sequence). CDR3 size: 11 residues. V lost 2 bases, J lost 6 bases, and 7 bases lay in between. This chain uses TRBV30 with TRBJ1-2; D unresolved. The sequence was collected from a human donor in a cohort sampled during active COVID-19. Source material: peripheral blood. CDR3 DNA sequence: TGTGCCTGGAGTACATTGAATGGCTACACCTTC. It translates to CAWSTLNGYTF.